The 18 T cell receptor beta chains below were found in one sample sequenced in a study of beta chain features in type 1 diabetes. Reverse transcription of all isolated RNA meant that expressed TCRB transcripts were sequenced. This table comes from immunoSEQ multiplex PCR, and its TCRdb copy is limited to in-frame clones, with some not included. Of 200,000 to 250,000 clones in the sample, about 26% are singletons; the top ten hold roughly 4.1%. Sequencing was carried out using central memory CD4+ T cells from blood. Receptors originate from a man between 25 and 39 years old in good health.

The genes are TRBV12-5 and TRBJ1-2; D unclear. Trimming pared 7 bases from V and 8 bases from J, leaving 20 bases between. CDR1 and CDR2 from the germline V gene are LGHNT and FRNRAP. The CDR3 sequence is 14 residues long. The DNA for the CDR3 is TGTGCTAGTGCCCTAGGCGAGGTGGAAGGGGGCTACACCTTC. The encoded protein is CASALGEVEGGYTF.

This clone was counted once. This chain links TRBV6-5 with TRBJ1-5; a possible D gene is TRBD1 (6 bases). Trimming shortened V by 5 bases and J by 0 bases, and 11 bases separated the two germline ends. CDR1 and CDR2 (germline): MNHEY, SVGAGI. CDR3 length: 15 residues. The CDR3 protein is CASSGTGNSNQPQHF. The CDR3 DNA follows: TGTGCCAGCAGTGGAACAGGGAATAGCAATCAGCCCCAGCATTTT.

The V gene is TRBV28, the J gene TRBJ1-6; maybe TRBD1 (5 bases). This CDR3 contains 16 residues. CDR1 is MDHEN, CDR2 SYDVKM, per germline. The V end was cut by 6 bases, the J end by 9 bases, with 21 bases between. The CDR3 sequence: CASSSEIREIISPLHF. The CDR3 nucleotides read TGTGCCAGCAGCTCCGAGATCAGGGAGATTATTTCACCCCTCCACTTT.

The CDR3 loop reads CASSFTGTGLYF. In DNA, the CDR3 is TGTGCCAGCAGTTTTACCGGGACAGGACTGTACTTC. This chain uses TRBV27 with TRBJ2-7, with 8 bases matching TRBD1. After removal of 3 bases from V and 12 bases from J, the junction contained 7 bases not matched to a gene. CDR3 size: 12 residues. Germline values: CDR1 MNHEY, CDR2 SMNVEV (reference sequence).

This clone has just a few counts. The CDR3 bases are TGTGCCAGCAGCAACACAGGGAAAGGTGGCTACACCTTC. Translation gives CASSNTGKGGYTF. The chain links TRBV6-4 to TRBJ1-2; TRBD1 might be the D (6 bases). V was pared by 6 bases and J by 7 bases, with 15 bases between. Looked up from germline, CDR1 is MRHNA and CDR2 is SNTAGT. The CDR3 extends over 13 amino acids.

This clone occurred a few times. The chain has TRBV28 and TRBJ2-5; D call uncertain. V was cut by 7 bases and J by 1 base, with 7 bases left in between. The CDR3 has 12 residues. Germline CDR1 and CDR2: MDHEN and SYDVKM. As DNA, the CDR3 is TGTGCCAGCAAGCAAGCCCAAGAGACCCAGTACTTC. It codes for CASKQAQETQYF.

In this sample, this clone turned up a few times. V is TRBV2 and J is TRBJ2-7; D gene unclear. Trimming stripped 5 bases from V and 0 bases from J, with 14 bases between. CDR3 length: 15 amino acids. Per the germline V gene, CDR1 is SNHLY and CDR2 is FYNNEI. The CDR3 sequence: CASSKTWILSYEQYF. The CDR3 DNA reads as TGTGCCAGCAGTAAGACCTGGATCCTCTCCTACGAGCAGTACTTC.

The rearrangement uses TRBV5-4 and TRBJ1-2, with D maybe TRBD1 (6 bases). The CDR3 contains 14 residues. Germline CDR1 and CDR2: SGHNT and YYREEE (reference sequence). Trimming stripped 6 bases from V and 6 bases from J, with 18 bases between. The CDR3 here is CASTKGGTGHGYTF. In nucleotides, the CDR3 is TGTGCCAGCACCAAAGGGGGAACAGGGCATGGCTACACCTTC. The whole variable domain, remainder taken from reference TRBV5-4 and TRBJ1-2, is ETGVTQSPTHLIKTRGQQVTLRCSSQSGHNTVSWYQQALGQGPQFIFQYYREEENGRGNFPPRFSGLQFPNYSSELNVNALELDDSALYLCASTKGGTGHGYTFGSGTRLTVV.

This clone was observed once. This rearrangement joins TRBV30 to TRBJ2-7, with D possibly matching TRBD2 (7 bases). CDR1 GTSNPN and CDR2 SVGIG come from the germline V gene (reference sequence). Trimming removed 6 bases at V and 1 base at J, with 16 bases between. This CDR3 is built from 14 residues. The DNA of the CDR3 is TGTGCCTGCCACAGGGAGGGGGTTTCCTACGAGCAGTACTTC. It codes for CACHREGVSYEQYF.

This chain links TRBV28 with TRBJ2-7; the match to TRBD1 covers 9 bases. The CDR3 spans 14 residues. Germline V CDR1 and CDR2: MDHEN, SYDVKM. V shed 6 bases, J shed 5 bases, and the junction held 8 bases outside the gene matches. The CDR3 loop is CASSKQGARDEQYF. In nucleotides, the CDR3 is TGTGCCAGCAGCAAACAGGGGGCAAGGGACGAGCAGTACTTC.

The chain carries TRBV7-2 and TRBJ2-1, with TRBD2 identical over 9 bases. The CDR3 sequence is 17 residues long. Germline assignment: CDR1 SGHTA and CDR2 FQGNSA. V lost 1 base and J lost 4; bases outside the gene matches: 8. DNA of the CDR3: TGTGCCAGCAGCTTAGGTTCTGGGACTAGCCTTTACAATGAGCAGTTCTTC. It is translated as CASSLGSGTSLYNEQFF.

The chain couples TRBV29-1 to TRBJ2-3, with 8 bases matching TRBD2. This CDR3 region has 16 residues. Germline V lookup: CDR1 SQVTM, CDR2 ANQGSEA. V was clipped by 6 bases and J by 4 bases; unmatched bases: 15. CDR3 amino acids: CSVRNQSGRISDTQYF. DNA for the CDR3: TGCAGCGTCCGCAACCAAAGCGGGAGAATTTCAGATACGCAGTATTTT.

The chain uses TRBV29-1 and TRBJ2-5; D possibly corresponds to TRBD1 (5 bases). The CDR3 is made up of 10 amino acids. CDR1 is SQVTM and CDR2 is ANQGSEA in the germline V gene. CDR3 residues: CSAGMETQYF. CDR3 nucleotide sequence: TGCAGTGCAGGGATGGAGACCCAGTACTTC.

This clone showed up just a few times. The gene calls are TRBV6-6 and TRBJ1-2, with D uncertain. The CDR3 is 13 residues long. V was pared by 6 bases and J by 2 bases, with 10 bases between. Germline assignment: CDR1 MNHNY and CDR2 SVGAGI (reference sequence). The CDR3 protein is CASSYAGNYGYTF. The CDR3 DNA is TGTGCCAGCAGCTATGCCGGGAACTATGGCTACACCTTC.

The CDR3 here is CASRADRLAETQYF. CDR3 DNA sequence: TGTGCCAGCCGAGCGGACAGGCTAGCGGAGACCCAGTACTTC. This chain joins TRBV28 and TRBJ2-5; weak D call: TRBD1 (7 bases). The germline V and J ends were trimmed by 8 bases and 5 bases, with 18 bases remaining between them. Germline loops: CDR1 MDHEN, CDR2 SYDVKM. The CDR3 runs 14 residues.

This sequence joins TRBV30 and TRBJ1-4, with D unclear. Trimming left V 1 base short and J 8 bases short, with 11 bases between. Germline-derived CDR1 and CDR2 are GTSNPN and SVGIG (reference sequence). There are 13 residues in the CDR3. For the CDR3, the DNA is TGTGCCTGGAGTGGGTCCTTGGGAGAAAAACTGTTTTTT. The encoded protein is CAWSGSLGEKLFF.

This clone showed up just a few times. This chain joins TRBV6-1 and TRBJ2-5; D remains unclear. The CDR3 totals 14 residues. V was clipped by 0 bases and J by 10 bases, with 15 bases between them. Germline CDR1 is MNHNS and CDR2 is SASEGT. The CDR3 region has the DNA TGTGCCAGCAGTGAAGCGCTTCAGGAGAGACACCAGTACTTC. Its protein product is CASSEALQERHQYF.

In its sample, this clone was seen a few times. This rearrangement joins TRBV18 to TRBJ1-1, with 8 bases matching TRBD1. CDR3 length: 14 amino acids. After removal of 6 bases from V and 0 bases from J, the junction contained 3 bases not matched to a gene. Germline V lookup: CDR1 KGHSH, CDR2 LQKENI. CDR3 sequence (DNA): TGTGCCAGCTCCCCGACAGGGGTGAACACTGAAGCTTTCTTT. Translation: CASSPTGVNTEAFF.